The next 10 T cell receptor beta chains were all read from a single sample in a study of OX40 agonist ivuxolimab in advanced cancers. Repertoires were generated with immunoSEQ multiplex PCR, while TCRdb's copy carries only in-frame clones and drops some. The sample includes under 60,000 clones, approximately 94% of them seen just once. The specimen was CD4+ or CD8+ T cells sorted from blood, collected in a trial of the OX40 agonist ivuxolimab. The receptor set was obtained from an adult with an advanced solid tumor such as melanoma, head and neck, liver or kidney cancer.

The CDR3, as DNA: TGTGCCAGTAGTATAGATAGGACAGATACGCAGTATTTT. It codes for CASSIDRTDTQYF. The chain recombines TRBV19 with TRBJ2-3; D call uncertain. The V gene lost 0 bases and the J gene lost 3 bases, with 4 bases spanning the gap. The CDR3 contains 13 residues. Germline V lookup: CDR1 LNHDA, CDR2 SQIVND (reference sequence).

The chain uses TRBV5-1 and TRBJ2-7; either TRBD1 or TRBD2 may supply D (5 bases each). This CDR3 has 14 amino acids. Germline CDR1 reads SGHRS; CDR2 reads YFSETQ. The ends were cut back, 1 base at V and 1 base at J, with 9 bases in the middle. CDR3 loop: CASSLSWGSYEQYF. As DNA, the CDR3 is TGCGCCAGCAGCTTGAGCTGGGGGTCCTACGAGCAGTACTTC.

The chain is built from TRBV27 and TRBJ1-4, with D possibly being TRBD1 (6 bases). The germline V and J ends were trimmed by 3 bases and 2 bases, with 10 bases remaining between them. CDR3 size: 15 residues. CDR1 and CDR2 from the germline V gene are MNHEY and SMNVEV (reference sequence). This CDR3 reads CASSLGAGTNEKLFF. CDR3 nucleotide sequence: TGTGCCAGCAGTTTGGGGGCTGGCACTAATGAAAAACTGTTTTTT.

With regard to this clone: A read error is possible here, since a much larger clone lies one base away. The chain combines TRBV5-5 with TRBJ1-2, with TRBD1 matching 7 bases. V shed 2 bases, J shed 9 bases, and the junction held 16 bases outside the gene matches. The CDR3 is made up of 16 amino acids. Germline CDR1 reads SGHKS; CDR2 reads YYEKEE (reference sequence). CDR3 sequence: CASSFFGRGSSHSYTF. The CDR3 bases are TGTGCCAGCAGCTTTTTCGGCAGGGGGTCTTCGCATAGCTACACCTTC.

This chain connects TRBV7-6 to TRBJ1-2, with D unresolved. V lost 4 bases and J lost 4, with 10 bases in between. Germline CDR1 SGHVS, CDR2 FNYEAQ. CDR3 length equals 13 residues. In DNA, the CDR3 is TGTGCCAGCAGCTCTGGTAGAGCCTATGGCTACACCTTC. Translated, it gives CASSSGRAYGYTF.

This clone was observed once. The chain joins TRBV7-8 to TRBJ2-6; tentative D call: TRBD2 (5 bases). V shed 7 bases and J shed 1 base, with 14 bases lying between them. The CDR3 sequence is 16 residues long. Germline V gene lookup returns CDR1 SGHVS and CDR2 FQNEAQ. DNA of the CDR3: TGTGCCAGCACCATGGGAGCTTGGTCTGGGGCCAACGTCCTGACTTTC. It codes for CASTMGAWSGANVLTF.

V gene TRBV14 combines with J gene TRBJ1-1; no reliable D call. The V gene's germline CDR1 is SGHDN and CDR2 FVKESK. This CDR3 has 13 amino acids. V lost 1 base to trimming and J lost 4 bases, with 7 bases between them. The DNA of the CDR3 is TGTGCCAGCAGCCAAGCAGTTTTCACTGAAGCTTTCTTT. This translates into CASSQAVFTEAFF.

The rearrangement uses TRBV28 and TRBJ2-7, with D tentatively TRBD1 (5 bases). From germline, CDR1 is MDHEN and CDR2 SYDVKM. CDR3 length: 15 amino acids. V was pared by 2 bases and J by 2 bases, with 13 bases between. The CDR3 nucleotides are TGTGCCAGCAGTTTAAGGGGCAGGCGGACCTACGAGCAGTACTTC. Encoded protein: CASSLRGRRTYEQYF.

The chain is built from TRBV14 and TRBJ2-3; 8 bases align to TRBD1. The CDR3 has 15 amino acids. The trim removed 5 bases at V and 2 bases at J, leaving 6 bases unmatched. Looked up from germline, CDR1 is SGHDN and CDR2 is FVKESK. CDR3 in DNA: TGTGCCAGCAGCAAAAGGACAGGGTACACAGATACGCAGTATTTT. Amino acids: CASSKRTGYTDTQYF. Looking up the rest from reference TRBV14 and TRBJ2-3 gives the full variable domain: EAGVTQFPSHSVIEKGQTVTLRCDPISGHDNLYWYRRVMGKEIKFLLHFVKESKQDESGMPNNRFLAERTGGTYSTLKVQPAELEDSGVYFCASSKRTGYTDTQYFGPGTRLTVL.

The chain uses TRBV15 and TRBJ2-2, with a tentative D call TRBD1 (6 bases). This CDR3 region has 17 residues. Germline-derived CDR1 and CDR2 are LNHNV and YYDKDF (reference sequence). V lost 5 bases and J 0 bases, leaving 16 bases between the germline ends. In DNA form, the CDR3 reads TGTGCCACCAGCTTAAGCCCGGGGACAACGAACACCGGGGAGCTGTTTTTT. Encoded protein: CATSLSPGTTNTGELFF. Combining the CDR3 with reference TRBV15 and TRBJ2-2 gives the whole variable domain DAMVIQNPRYQVTQFGKPVTLSCSQTLNHNVMYWYQQKSSQAPKLLFHYYDKDFNNEADTPDNFQSRRPNTSFCFLDIRSPGLGDTAMYLCATSLSPGTTNTGELFFGEGSRLTVL.